These 10 T cell receptor beta chains were all obtained from the same sample, sequenced in a study of somatic mutations in cytotoxic T cells in rheumatoid arthritis. Only in-frame clones appear in the TCRdb table, and some are missing; sequencing was by immunoSEQ multiplex PCR. The sample holds tens of thousands of clones, 78% seen once. The sample was CD8+ T cells sorted from blood. Receptor source: an adult with rheumatoid arthritis.

The genes are TRBV19 and TRBJ1-1; 8 positions match TRBD1. Germline values: CDR1 LNHDA, CDR2 SQIVND (reference sequence). The V gene end was trimmed by 6 bases and the J gene end by 6 bases; junction bases not matched to a gene: 6. The CDR3 extends over 13 amino acids. CDR3: CASRDRENPEAFF. The CDR3 DNA reads TGTGCCAGTAGGGACAGGGAAAATCCTGAAGCTTTCTTT.

V is TRBV4-3 and J is TRBJ1-2, with 9 bases identical to TRBD1. In germline, CDR1 is LGHNA, CDR2 YSLEER. V shed 4 bases, J shed 4 bases, and the junction held 10 bases outside the gene matches. The CDR3 is 16 residues long. The CDR3 DNA is TGCGCCAGCAGCCGGGAAACAGGGGGCGATATCTATGGCTACACCTTC. This translates into CASSRETGGDIYGYTF.

The chain recombines TRBV11-2 with TRBJ2-5; D perhaps matches TRBD1 (6 bases). The CDR3 is made up of 17 amino acids. The V end was cut by 1 base, the J end by 4 bases, with 19 bases between. The germline V gene encodes CDR1 SGHAT and CDR2 FQNNGV. The CDR3 sequence: CASSLAPGHSVGETQYF. In nucleotides, the CDR3 is TGTGCCAGCAGCTTAGCCCCGGGACACTCTGTGGGAGAGACCCAGTACTTC. The full variable domain, rest sourced from reference TRBV11-2 and TRBJ2-5, is EAGVAQSPRYKIIEKRQSVAFWCNPISGHATLYWYQQILGQGPKLLIQFQNNGVVDDSQLPKDRFSAERLKGVDSTLKIQPAKLEDSAVYLCASSLAPGHSVGETQYFGPGTRLLVL.

The V and J genes are TRBV2 and TRBJ1-6, with D perhaps TRBD1 (5 bases). CDR3 length: 15 amino acids. The germline V gene encodes CDR1 SNHLY and CDR2 FYNNEI. V shed 6 bases and J shed 3 bases, with 12 bases lying between them. The CDR3, as DNA: TGTGCCAGCAGGGACGGGACGGTCTATAATTCACCCCTCCACTTT. It translates to CASRDGTVYNSPLHF.

This chain joins TRBV2 and TRBJ1-2, with 10 positions matching TRBD1. This CDR3 region has 15 residues. V shed 7 bases, J shed 6 bases, and the junction held 11 bases outside the gene matches. In germline, CDR1 is SNHLY, CDR2 FYNNEI. DNA for the CDR3: TGTGCCAGCAAACCGGGACAGGGGTCATTGAATGGCTACACCTTC. Translation gives CASKPGQGSLNGYTF.

This chain uses TRBV12-5 with TRBJ2-7; D unclear. The CDR3 is made up of 12 amino acids. V lost 7 bases, J lost 8 bases, and 15 bases lay in between. From germline, CDR1 is LGHNT and CDR2 FRNRAP. In DNA, the CDR3 is TGTGCTAGTGCCGAACTTAGTGACAAGCAGTACTTC. Translated: CASAELSDKQYF. The full variable domain, with the rest looked up from reference TRBV12-5 and TRBJ2-7, is DARVTQTPRHKVTEMGQEVTMRCQPILGHNTVFWYRQTMMQGLELLAYFRNRAPLDDSGMPKDRFSAEMPDATLATLKIQPSEPRDSAVYFCASAELSDKQYFGPGTRLTVT.

J is TRBJ2-7 and V is TRBV29-1, with 7 bases fitting TRBD2. With 3 bases clipped from V and 7 bases from J, the junction kept 15 bases outside the gene matches. The V gene's germline CDR1 is SQVTM and CDR2 ANQGSEA. The CDR3 covers 15 residues. The CDR3 region has the DNA TGCAGCGTTGACGGGGTCGAGGGAGGGGACTGGGAGCAGTACTTC. As protein: CSVDGVEGGDWEQYF.

The chain uses TRBV5-4 and TRBJ2-7; D is ambiguous. Trimming pared 2 bases from V and 2 bases from J, leaving 14 bases between. The germline gives CDR1 SGHNT, CDR2 YYREEE (reference sequence). The CDR3 runs 15 residues. CDR3 in amino acids: CASSFGPLTTYEQYF. The CDR3, as DNA: TGTGCCAGCAGCTTTGGGCCTCTCACCACCTACGAGCAGTACTTC. Variable domain in full (rest from reference TRBV5-4 and TRBJ2-7): ETGVTQSPTHLIKTRGQQVTLRCSSQSGHNTVSWYQQALGQGPQFIFQYYREEENGRGNFPPRFSGLQFPNYSSELNVNALELDDSALYLCASSFGPLTTYEQYFGPGTRLTVT.

The genes are TRBV30 and TRBJ2-2; D gene unclear. This CDR3 is 13 amino acids long. Germline CDR1 reads GTSNPN; CDR2 reads SVGIG (reference sequence). Deletions cut 5 bases from V and 1 base from J, with 8 bases between. The CDR3 DNA follows: TGTGCCTGGGGGTACGGGAACACCGGGGAGCTGTTTTTT. This encodes CAWGYGNTGELFF. The full variable domain, rest sourced from reference TRBV30 and TRBJ2-2, is SQTIHQWPATLVQPVGSPLSLECTVEGTSNPNLYWYRQAAGRGLQLLFYSVGIGQISSEVPQNLSASRPQDRQFILSSKKLLLSDSGFYLCAWGYGNTGELFFGEGSRLTVL.

The V and J genes are TRBV7-9 and TRBJ2-1, with TRBD1 matching 8 bases. This CDR3 is built from 15 residues. The germline V gene encodes CDR1 SEHNR and CDR2 FQNEAQ (reference sequence). V was clipped by 4 bases and J by 3 bases; unmatched bases: 5. CDR3 loop: CASSYTGGGYNEQFF. For the CDR3, the DNA is TGTGCCAGCAGCTATACAGGGGGAGGCTACAATGAGCAGTTCTTC.